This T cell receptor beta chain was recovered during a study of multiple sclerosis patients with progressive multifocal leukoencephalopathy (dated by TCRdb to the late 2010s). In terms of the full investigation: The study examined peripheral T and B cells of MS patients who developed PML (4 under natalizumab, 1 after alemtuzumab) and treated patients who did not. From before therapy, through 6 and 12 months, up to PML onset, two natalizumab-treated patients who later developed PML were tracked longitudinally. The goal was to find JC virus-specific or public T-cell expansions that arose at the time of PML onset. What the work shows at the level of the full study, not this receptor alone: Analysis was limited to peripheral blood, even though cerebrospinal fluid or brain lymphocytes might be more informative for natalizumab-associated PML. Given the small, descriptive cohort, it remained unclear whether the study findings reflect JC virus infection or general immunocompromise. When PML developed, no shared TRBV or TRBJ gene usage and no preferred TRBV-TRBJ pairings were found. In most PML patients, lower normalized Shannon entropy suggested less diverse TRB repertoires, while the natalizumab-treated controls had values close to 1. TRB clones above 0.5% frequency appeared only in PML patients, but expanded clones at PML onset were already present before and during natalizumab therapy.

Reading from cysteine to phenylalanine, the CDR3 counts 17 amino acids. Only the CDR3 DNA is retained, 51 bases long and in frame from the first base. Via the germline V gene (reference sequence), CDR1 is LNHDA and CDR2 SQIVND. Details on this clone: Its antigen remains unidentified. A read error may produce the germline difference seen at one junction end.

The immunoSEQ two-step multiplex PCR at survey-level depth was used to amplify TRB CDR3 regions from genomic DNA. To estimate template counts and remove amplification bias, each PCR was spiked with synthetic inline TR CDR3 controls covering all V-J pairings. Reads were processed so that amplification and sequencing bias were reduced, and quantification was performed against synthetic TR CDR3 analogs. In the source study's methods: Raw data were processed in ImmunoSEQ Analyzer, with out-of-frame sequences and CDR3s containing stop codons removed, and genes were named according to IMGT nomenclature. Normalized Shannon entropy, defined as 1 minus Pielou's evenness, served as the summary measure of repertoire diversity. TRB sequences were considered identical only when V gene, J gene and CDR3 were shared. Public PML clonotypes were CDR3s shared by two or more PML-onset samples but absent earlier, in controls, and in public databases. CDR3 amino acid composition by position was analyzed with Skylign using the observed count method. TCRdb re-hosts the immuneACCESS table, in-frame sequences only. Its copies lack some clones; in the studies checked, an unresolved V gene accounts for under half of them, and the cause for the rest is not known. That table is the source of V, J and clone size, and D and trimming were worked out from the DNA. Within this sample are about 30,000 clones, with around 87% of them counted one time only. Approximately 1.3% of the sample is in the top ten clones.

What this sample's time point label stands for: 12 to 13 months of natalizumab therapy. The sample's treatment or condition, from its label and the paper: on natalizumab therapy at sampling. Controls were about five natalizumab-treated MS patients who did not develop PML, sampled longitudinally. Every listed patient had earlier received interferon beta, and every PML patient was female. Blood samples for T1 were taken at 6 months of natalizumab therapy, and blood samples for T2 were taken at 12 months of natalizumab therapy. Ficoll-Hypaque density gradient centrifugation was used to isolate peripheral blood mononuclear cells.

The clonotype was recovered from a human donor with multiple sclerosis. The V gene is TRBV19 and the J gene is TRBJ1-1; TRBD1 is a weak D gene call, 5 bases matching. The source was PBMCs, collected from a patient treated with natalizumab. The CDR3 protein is CASTITGLGRRDTEAFF. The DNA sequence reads TGTGCCAGTACTATAACAGGATTAGGGAGAAGAGACACTGAAGCTTTCTTT.